This is a list of T cell receptor beta chains from one sample in a study of CD8 T cells in Susac syndrome. TCRdb reanalysed the immunoSEQ multiplex PCR reads using MiXCR and keeps one entry per CDR3 protein. Of about 300,000 distinct CDR3 sequences listed, 85% are singletons. The sample comprised CD8+ T cells from PBMCs. Receptor source: a human donor with multiple sclerosis. Each CDR3 is given with its conserved first and last residue. Each record gives: CDR3 length, D gene, J gene, clone size, V gene, CDR3 DNA, CDR3 protein. D genes are given only for firm matches. Part of the rows lack a size; the others show once, few, many or a class for expanded clones.

14	.	TRBJ2-2	.	TRBV28	TGTGCCAGCAGTTTCCAGGGATGGACCGGGGAGCTGTTTTTT	CASSFQGWTGELFF
16	.	TRBJ2-2	.	TRBV20-1	TGCAGTGCCAGGGGACCTACTCCTACGCTCACCGGGGAGCTGTTTTTT	CSARGPTPTLTGELFF
15	.	TRBJ2-3	.	TRBV6-2/TRBV6-3	TGTGCCAGCAGCTCCCCCCAGGACTACACAGATACGCAGTATTTT	CASSSPQDYTDTQYF
16	.	TRBJ2-4	.	TRBV20-1	TGCAGTGCTAGAGACCTAGCTGACATTACCAAAAACATTCAGTACTTC	CSARDLADITKNIQYF
17	.	TRBJ2-7	once	TRBV7-2	TGTGCCAGCAGCCCAGACCTGCGACTCCCTGTTATCTACGAGCAGTACTTC	CASSPDLRLPVIYEQYF
14	.	TRBJ2-5	.	TRBV28	TGTGCCAGCAGTCCTGACAGGTCGGGGGAGACCCAGTACTTC	CASSPDRSGETQYF
14	TRBD1	TRBJ1-1	once	TRBV5-1	TGCGCCAGCAGCTTAGAGGGGGCGAGCACTGAAGCTTTCTTT	CASSLEGASTEAFF
15	TRBD1	TRBJ2-7	once	TRBV5-6	TGTGCCAGCAGCCCTCGACAGGGGGCGTCCCACGAGCAGTACTTC	CASSPRQGASHEQYF
15	TRBD1	TRBJ1-2	.	TRBV4-3	TGCGCCAGCAGCCAAGGGACAGGGATGAACTATGGCTACACCTTC	CASSQGTGMNYGYTF
15	TRBD2	TRBJ2-1	.	TRBV4-3	TGCGCCAGCAGCCAAGGACTAGCGGGAGCTAATGAGCAGTTCTTC	CASSQGLAGANEQFF
13	.	TRBJ2-5	.	TRBV28	TGTGCCAGCAGTCCGGGGGCTATGGAGACCCAGTACTTC	CASSPGAMETQYF
16	.	TRBJ2-1	.	TRBV28	TGTGCCAGCAGTCTTCCCCGGACTGGAGGAGATAATGAGCAGTTCTTC	CASSLPRTGGDNEQFF
13	TRBD1	TRBJ1-2	.	TRBV29-1	TGCAGCGTTGAGGGGACAGCTAACTATGGCTACACCTTC	CSVEGTANYGYTF
14	.	TRBJ1-5	.	TRBV21-1	TGTGCCAGCAGCAAAGCGCGACTTAATCAGCCCCAGCATTTT	CASSKARLNQPQHF
14	.	TRBJ2-7	.	TRBV12-3/TRBV12-4	TGTGCCAGCAGTTTAAGGGACGGATACTACGAGCAGTACTTC	CASSLRDGYYEQYF
14	.	TRBJ2-1	.	TRBV5-6	TGTGCCAGCAGTTGGAGTATCTCCTACAATGAGCAGTTCTTC	CASSWSISYNEQFF
16	.	TRBJ2-5	once	TRBV2	TGTGCCAGCAGTGAAATGGGGGGCGCGGAACAAGAGACCCAGTACTTC	CASSEMGGAEQETQYF
17	TRBD2	TRBJ2-1	few	TRBV6-2/TRBV6-3	TGTGCCAGCAGTTACCCCCTACTAGCGGAGAGGTACAATGAGCAGTTCTTC	CASSYPLLAERYNEQFF
14	TRBD1	TRBJ1-2	.	TRBV4-1	TGCGCCAGCAGCCAAGAGACAGGGGGGTTTCGCTACACCTTC	CASSQETGGFRYTF
13	TRBD1	TRBJ2-7	.	TRBV28	TGTGCCAGCAGTATTGGACAGGGTGGCGAGCAGTACTTC	CASSIGQGGEQYF
14	TRBD2	TRBJ2-1	.	TRBV30	TGTGCCTGGAGTCCGGGACTAGGGTACAATGAGCAGTTCTTC	CAWSPGLGYNEQFF
13	TRBD2	TRBJ2-1	.	TRBV20-1	TGCAGTGCGGGGGGGTCGAAATACGATGAGCAGTTCTTC	CSAGGSKYDEQFF
13	.	TRBJ2-1	.	TRBV24-1	TGTGCCACGGCTCGGGACTTGGAGAATGAGCAGTTCTTC	CATARDLENEQFF
12	.	TRBJ2-5	.	TRBV5-6	TGTGCCAGCAGAGGCCTTGCGGAGACCCAGTACTTC	CASRGLAETQYF
16	TRBD2	TRBJ2-2	.	TRBV6-5	TGTGCCAGCAGTTACTGGGCGGGGGGGAACACCGGGGAGCTGTTTTTT	CASSYWAGGNTGELFF
12	.	TRBJ1-2	.	TRBV5-6	TGTGCCAGCACCGGATACGGCTATGGCTACACCTTC	CASTGYGYGYTF
17	.	TRBJ2-1	.	TRBV12-3/TRBV12-4	TGTGCCAGCAGTTCCTGGGCTGACAGGAGCTACGAGGACGAGCAGTTCTTC	CASSSWADRSYEDEQFF
15	.	TRBJ2-2	.	TRBV12-3/TRBV12-4	TGTGCCAGCACTCCTTCAGGGTGGGGGCCCGGGGAGCTGTTTTTT	CASTPSGWGPGELFF
15	.	TRBJ2-3	.	TRBV14	TGTGCCAGCAGCCAACCCCCAGGGATCACAGATACGCAGTATTTT	CASSQPPGITDTQYF
11	.	TRBJ1-1	.	TRBV24-1	TGTGCCACCGCAAGGGACACTGAAGCTTTCTTT	CATARDTEAFF
14	.	TRBJ1-2	.	TRBV27	TGTGCCAGCAGTTTGTTTGGGGGTAACTATGGCTACACCTTC	CASSLFGGNYGYTF
18	.	TRBJ2-1	.	TRBV9	TGTGCCAGCAGCGTAGAATCGGGGAGAACCGGCTCCTACAATGAGCAGTTCTTC	CASSVESGRTGSYNEQFF
16	.	TRBJ2-3	once	TRBV4-2	TGTGCCAGCAGCTCAGGGCCAGTCGGACCCGCAGATACGCAGTATTTT	CASSSGPVGPADTQYF
16	TRBD2	TRBJ2-7	few	TRBV28	TGTGCCAGCAGTTTATTTCGGACTAGCCCATACTACGAGCAGTACTTC	CASSLFRTSPYYEQYF
16	.	TRBJ1-1	.	TRBV9	TGTGCCAGCAGCGTAGGCCTGGTAGGGAAGAACACTGAAGCTTTCTTT	CASSVGLVGKNTEAFF
16	TRBD2	TRBJ2-2	.	TRBV9	TGTGCCAGCAGCGCCGGACTAGCGGCGAACACCGGGGAGCTGTTTTTT	CASSAGLAANTGELFF
16	TRBD1	TRBJ2-1	.	TRBV28	TGTGCCAGCAGTCCCGAAGACAGGGGGTATATCGATGAGCAGTTCTTC	CASSPEDRGYIDEQFF
15	TRBD2	TRBJ2-1	.	TRBV6-1	TGTGCCAGCAGTGAAGGGCTAGCGGGATCCTATGAGCAGTTCTTC	CASSEGLAGSYEQFF